This T cell receptor beta chain was sequenced for a study of technical replicates of blood from a handful of donors. CDR1 and CDR2 from the germline V gene are SGHTS and YDEGEE. This CDR3 region has 16 residues. V was shortened by 2 bases and J by 3 bases, with 18 bases between the two germline ends. Here immunoSEQ multiplex PCR was the method, and the copy in TCRdb shows in-frame clones only, minus some. The table records around 67,000 clones, about 95% of them present only once. Input material: T cells isolated from PBMCs. The rearrangement uses TRBV5-8 and TRBJ2-7, with D perhaps matching TRBD2 (7 bases). The source is a human donor in good health. The CDR3 sequence is CASSFLRGGLYYEQYF. DNA of the CDR3: TGTGCCAGCAGCTTCCTCCGCGGGGGCCTCTACTACGAGCAGTACTTC.